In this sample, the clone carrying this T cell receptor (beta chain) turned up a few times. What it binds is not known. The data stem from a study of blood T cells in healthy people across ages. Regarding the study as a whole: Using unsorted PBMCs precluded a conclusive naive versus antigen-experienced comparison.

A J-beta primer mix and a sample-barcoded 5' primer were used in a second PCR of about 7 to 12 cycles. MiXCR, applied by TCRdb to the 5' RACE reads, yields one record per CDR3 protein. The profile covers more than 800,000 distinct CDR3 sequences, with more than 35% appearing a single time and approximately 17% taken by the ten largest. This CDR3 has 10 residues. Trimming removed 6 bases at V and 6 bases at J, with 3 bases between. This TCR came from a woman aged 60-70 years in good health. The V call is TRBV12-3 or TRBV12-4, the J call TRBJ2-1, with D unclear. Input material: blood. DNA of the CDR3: TGTGCCAGCAGACGCAATGAGCAGTTCTTC. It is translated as CASRRNEQFF.